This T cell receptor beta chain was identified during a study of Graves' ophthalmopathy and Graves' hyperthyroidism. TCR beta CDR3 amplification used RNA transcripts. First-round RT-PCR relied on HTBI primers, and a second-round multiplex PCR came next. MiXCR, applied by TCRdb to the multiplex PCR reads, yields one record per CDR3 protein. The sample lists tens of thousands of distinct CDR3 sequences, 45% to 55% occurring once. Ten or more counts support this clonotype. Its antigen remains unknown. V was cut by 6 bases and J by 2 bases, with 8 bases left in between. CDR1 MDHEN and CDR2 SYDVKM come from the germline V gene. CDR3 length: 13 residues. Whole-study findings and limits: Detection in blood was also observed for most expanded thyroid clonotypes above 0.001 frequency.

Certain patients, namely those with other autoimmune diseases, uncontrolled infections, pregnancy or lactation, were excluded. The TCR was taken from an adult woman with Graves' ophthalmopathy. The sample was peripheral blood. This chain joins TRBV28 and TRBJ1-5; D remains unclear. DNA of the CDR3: TGTGCCAGCAGCCCTGGTCGCAATCAGCCCCAGCATTTT. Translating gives CASSPGRNQPQHF.